This TCR beta chain was recorded in a study of cytomegalovirus exposure and HLA in healthy donors. Notes on this clone: Its antigen remains unidentified.

Regarding the study as a whole: What a later analysis showed was that several of the most significant clusters appeared linked to common viral pathogens.

PCR was performed using 60 Vbeta and 13 Jbeta primers. Using immunoSEQ multiplex PCR, the repertoire was profiled, and TCRdb retains in-frame clones only, with some absent. The sample consists of 240,000 or so clones, approximately 80% of them appearing once. V was trimmed by 3 bases and J by 1 base, leaving 10 bases between them. The CDR3 is made up of 14 amino acids. Germline V gene lookup returns CDR1 SGDLS and CDR2 YYNGEE. The chain is built from TRBV9 and TRBJ1-1; D may be TRBD1 (5 bases). This TCR derives from a woman aged 60-70 years in good health and CMV-seropositive. The sample comprised PBMCs. CDR3 amino acids: CASSATGGNTEAFF. CDR3 nucleotides: TGTGCCAGCAGCGCTACCGGGGGGAACACTGAAGCTTTCTTT.